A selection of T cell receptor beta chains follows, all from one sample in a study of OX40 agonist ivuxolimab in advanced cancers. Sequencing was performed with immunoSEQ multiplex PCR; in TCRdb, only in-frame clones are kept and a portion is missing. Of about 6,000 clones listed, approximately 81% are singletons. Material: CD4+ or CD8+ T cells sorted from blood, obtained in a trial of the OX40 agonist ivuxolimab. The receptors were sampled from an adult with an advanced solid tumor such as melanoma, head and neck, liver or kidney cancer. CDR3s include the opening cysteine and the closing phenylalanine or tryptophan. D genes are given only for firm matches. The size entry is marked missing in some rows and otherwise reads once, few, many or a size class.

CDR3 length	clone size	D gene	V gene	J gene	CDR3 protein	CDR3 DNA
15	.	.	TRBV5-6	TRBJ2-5	CASSLRDGVVETQYF	TGTGCCAGCAGCTTGCGAGACGGGGTTGTAGAGACCCAGTACTTC
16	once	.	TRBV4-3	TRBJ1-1	CASSQTQGWLNTEAFF	TGCGCCAGCAGCCAAACGCAGGGGTGGTTGAACACTGAAGCTTTCTTT
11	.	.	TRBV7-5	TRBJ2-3	CASSSADTQYF	TGTGCCAGCAGCTCGGCAGATACGCAGTATTTT
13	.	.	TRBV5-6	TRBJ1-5	CASSFGSNQPQHF	TGTGCCAGCAGCTTTGGTAGCAATCAGCCCCAGCATTTT
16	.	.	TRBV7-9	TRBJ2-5	CASSLKLNQDEETQYF	TGTGCCAGCAGCTTAAAATTAAACCAGGATGAAGAGACCCAGTACTTC
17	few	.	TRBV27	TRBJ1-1	CASSSRKDGSMNTEAFF	TGTGCCAGCAGTTCACGAAAGGACGGCTCAATGAACACTGAAGCTTTCTTT
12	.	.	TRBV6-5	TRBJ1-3	CASSRPRNTIYF	TGTGCCAGCAGCCGCCCACGGAACACCATATATTTT
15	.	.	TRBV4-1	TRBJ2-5	CASSQEKRFGETQYF	TGCGCCAGCAGCCAAGAAAAAAGATTCGGGGAGACCCAGTACTTC
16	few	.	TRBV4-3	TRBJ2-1	CASSQGDTLVYNEQFF	TGCGCCAGCAGCCAAGGGGATACGTTGGTCTACAATGAGCAGTTCTTC
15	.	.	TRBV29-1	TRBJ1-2	CSVDGGRFDSFGYTF	TGCAGCGTCGACGGAGGACGGTTTGATAGTTTTGGCTACACCTTC
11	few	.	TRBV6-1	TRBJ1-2	CATPELDGYTF	TGTGCCACCCCGGAACTGGACGGCTACACCTTC
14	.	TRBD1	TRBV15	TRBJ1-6	CATSRGTANSPLHF	TGTGCCACCAGCAGGGGGACAGCTAATTCACCCCTCCACTTT
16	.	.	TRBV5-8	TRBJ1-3	CASSLGAGMAGNTIYF	TGTGCCAGCAGCTTGGGGGCAGGGATGGCTGGAAACACCATATATTTT
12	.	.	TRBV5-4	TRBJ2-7	CASSLGRDEQYF	TGTGCCAGCAGCTTGGGCAGGGACGAGCAGTACTTC
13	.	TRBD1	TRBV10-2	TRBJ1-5	CASGQGDNQPQHF	TGCGCCAGCGGACAGGGGGACAATCAGCCCCAGCATTTT
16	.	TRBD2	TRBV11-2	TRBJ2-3	CASSSLAGGPTDTQYF	TGTGCCAGCAGCTCCCTAGCGGGGGGCCCCACAGATACGCAGTATTTT
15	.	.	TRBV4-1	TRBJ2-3	CASTETPRGTDTQYF	TGCGCCAGCACGGAGACTCCGAGAGGCACAGATACGCAGTATTTT
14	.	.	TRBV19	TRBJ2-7	CASSIGNQFYEQYF	TGTGCCAGTAGTATAGGGAACCAGTTCTACGAGCAGTACTTC
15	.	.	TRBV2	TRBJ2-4	CASSAGAGPKNIQYF	TGTGCCAGCAGTGCTGGGGCTGGGCCCAAAAACATTCAGTACTTC
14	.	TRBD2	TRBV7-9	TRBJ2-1	CASSHMLRGNEQFF	TGTGCCAGCAGTCATATGCTGCGGGGGAATGAGCAGTTCTTC
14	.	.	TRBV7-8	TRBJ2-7	CASTQEGHPYEQYF	TGTGCCAGCACCCAGGAAGGACACCCCTACGAGCAGTACTTC
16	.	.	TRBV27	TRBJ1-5	CASSLAGPGGNQPQHF	TGTGCCAGCAGTTTAGCAGGACCAGGGGGCAATCAGCCCCAGCATTTT
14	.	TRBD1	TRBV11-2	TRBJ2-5	CASSLTGTVETQYF	TGTGCCAGCAGCTTAACAGGGACAGTCGAGACCCAGTACTTC
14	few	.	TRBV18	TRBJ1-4	CASSPPRTNEKLFF	TGTGCCAGCTCACCACCGAGAACTAATGAAAAACTGTTTTTT
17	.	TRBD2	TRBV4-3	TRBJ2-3	CASSQENSGVYTDTQYF	TGCGCCAGCAGCCAAGAAAATAGCGGGGTTTACACAGATACGCAGTATTTT
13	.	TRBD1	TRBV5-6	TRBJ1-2	CASSFGQGRGYTF	TGTGCCAGCAGCTTTGGACAGGGCCGAGGCTACACCTTC
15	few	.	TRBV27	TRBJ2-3	CASSSWGRTTDTQYF	TGTGCCAGCAGCTCATGGGGTCGAACCACAGATACGCAGTATTTT
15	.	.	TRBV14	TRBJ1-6	CASSQDTNLNSPLHF	TGTGCCAGCAGCCAAGACACGAATTTAAATTCACCCCTCCACTTT
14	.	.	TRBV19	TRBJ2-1	CASSRQGGFNEQFF	TGTGCCAGTAGTAGGCAGGGGGGTTTCAATGAGCAGTTCTTC
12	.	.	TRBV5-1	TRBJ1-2	CASSLDSDGYTF	TGCGCCAGCAGCTTGGATTCTGATGGCTACACCTTC
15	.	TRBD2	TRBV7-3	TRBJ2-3	CASSNSGGTSDTQYF	TGTGCCAGCAGCAATAGCGGGGGGACTTCAGATACGCAGTATTTT
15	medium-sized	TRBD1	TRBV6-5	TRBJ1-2	CASRLLGTGDNGYTF	TGTGCCAGCAGGCTCCTCGGGACAGGGGATAATGGCTACACCTTC
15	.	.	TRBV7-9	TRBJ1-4	CASSPTGPINEKLFF	TGTGCCAGCAGCCCAACCGGGCCTATTAATGAAAAACTGTTTTTT
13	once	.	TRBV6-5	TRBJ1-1	CASTHGGGTEAFF	TGTGCCAGCACCCACGGGGGGGGGACTGAAGCTTTCTTT
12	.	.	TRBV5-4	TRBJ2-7	CASSPDRNQQYF	TGTGCCAGCAGCCCTGACAGGAACCAGCAGTACTTC
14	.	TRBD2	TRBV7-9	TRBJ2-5	CASSLAGGPQTQYF	TGTGCCAGCAGCTTGGCGGGGGGGCCTCAGACCCAGTACTTC
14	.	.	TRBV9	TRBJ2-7	CASSATQRPYEQYF	TGTGCCAGCAGCGCGACCCAGAGACCCTACGAGCAGTACTTC
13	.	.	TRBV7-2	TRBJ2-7	CASSPVLGRGQYF	TGTGCCAGCAGCCCCGTATTGGGGCGCGGGCAGTACTTC
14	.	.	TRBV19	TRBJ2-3	CASSMWDGTDTQYF	TGTGCCAGTAGTATGTGGGACGGCACAGATACGCAGTATTTT
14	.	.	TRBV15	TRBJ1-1	CATSRVPGSKEAFF	TGTGCCACCAGCAGAGTCCCAGGCTCGAAGGAAGCTTTCTTT
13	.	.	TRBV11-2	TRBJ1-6	CASSLGRDSPLHF	TGTGCCAGCAGCTTAGGGCGGGATTCACCCCTCCACTTT
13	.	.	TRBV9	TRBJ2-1	CASSPAAGPEQFF	TGTGCCAGCAGCCCGGCCGCTGGTCCTGAGCAGTTCTTC
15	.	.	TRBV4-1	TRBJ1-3	CASSQDRGSGNTIYF	TGCGCCAGCAGCCAAGATCGAGGTTCTGGAAACACCATATATTTT
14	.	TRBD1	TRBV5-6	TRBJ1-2	CASSLWGQGYGYTF	TGTGCCAGCAGCTTGTGGGGACAGGGCTATGGCTACACCTTC
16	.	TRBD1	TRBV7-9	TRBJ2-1	CASSLSDRGDYNEQFF	TGTGCCAGCAGCCTGAGCGACAGGGGGGACTACAATGAGCAGTTCTTC
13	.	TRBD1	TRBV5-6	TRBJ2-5	CASSLQGTKTQYF	TGTGCCAGCAGCTTACAGGGGACGAAGACCCAGTACTTC
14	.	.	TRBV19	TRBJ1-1	CASSIGARGLEAFF	TGTGCCAGTAGTATAGGCGCCAGGGGCCTTGAAGCTTTCTTT
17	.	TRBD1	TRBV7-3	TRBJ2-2	CASSLIGTGEGTGELFF	TGTGCCAGCAGCTTAATCGGGACAGGGGAAGGCACCGGGGAGCTGTTTTTT
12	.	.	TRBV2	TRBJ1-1	CASNPGRTEAFF	TGTGCCAGCAATCCGGGACGCACTGAAGCTTTCTTT
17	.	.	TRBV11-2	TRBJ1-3	CASSFTRRRLSGNTIYF	TGTGCCAGCAGCTTCACGAGACGGCGCCTCTCTGGAAACACCATATATTTT
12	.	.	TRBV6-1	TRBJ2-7	CASGILRGEQYF	TGTGCCAGCGGGATCTTGAGGGGCGAGCAGTACTTC
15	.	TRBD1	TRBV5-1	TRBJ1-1	CASSLVGTGNTEAFF	TGCGCCAGCAGCTTGGTCGGGACAGGGAACACTGAAGCTTTCTTT
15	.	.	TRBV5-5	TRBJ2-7	CASSLGVRAGYEQYF	TGTGCCAGCAGCTTGGGGGTCCGGGCTGGGTACGAGCAGTACTTC